This TCR beta chain was captured by sequencing in a study of blood T cell repertoires in COVID-19. V was trimmed by 1 base and J by 4 bases, leaving 15 bases between them. Germline V gene sequence: CDR1 LGHNA, CDR2 YNFKEQ. The CDR3 is 16 residues long. Using immunoSEQ multiplex PCR, the repertoire was profiled, and TCRdb retains in-frame clones only, with some absent. The table lists fewer than 400,000 clones, almost 90% of them singletons, with less than 3.5% in the top ten. This receptor was obtained from a woman under 40 with COVID-19, enrolled during active disease. The specimen was peripheral blood. The J gene is TRBJ2-3, the V gene TRBV4-2, with a possible D match to TRBD2 (5 bases). CDR3 DNA sequence: TGTGCCAGCAGCCAAGCGCAGCGGACCCAGGCAGATACGCAGTATTTT. Its translation is CASSQAQRTQADTQYF.